The rows below give T cell receptor beta chains drawn from one sample of a study of T-cell memory formation after mild COVID-19. TCRdb re-derived calls from the 5' RACE reads in MiXCR, one entry per CDR3 protein. The sample contains 350,000 to 500,000 distinct CDR3 sequences, roughly 18% of which appear only once. Sequencing was performed on PBMCs or a T cell subset sorted from them (not recorded which). All receptors come from a man between 18 and 29 years old who had mild COVID-19 (a few samples of this study predate the infection). Cell type and time point are not known. CDR3s include the opening cysteine and the closing phenylalanine or tryptophan. D genes are given only for firm matches. The size entry is marked missing in some rows and otherwise reads once, few, many or a size class.

clone size	D gene	V gene	J gene	CDR3 protein	CDR3 DNA
-	TRBD2	TRBV4-3	TRBJ2-3	CASSQDNQRGTSFRDTQYF	TGCGCCAGCAGCCAAGATAACCAGCGGGGTACATCATTCAGGGATACGCAGTATTTT
many	TRBD1	TRBV4-3	TRBJ2-7	CASSHGTGGSYEQYF	TGCGCCAGCAGCCACGGGACAGGGGGTTCCTACGAGCAGTACTTC
few	TRBD2	TRBV7-2	TRBJ2-1	CASSLEPSGGAYEQFF	TGTGCCAGCAGCTTAGAACCTAGCGGGGGGGCCTATGAGCAGTTCTTC
few	-	TRBV28	TRBJ2-4	CASSLWAQRSKNIQYF	TGTGCCAGCAGTTTATGGGCCCAACGGTCCAAAAACATTCAGTACTTC
-	TRBD2	TRBV7-2	TRBJ2-1	CASSSPSGGASEQFF	TGTGCCAGCAGCTCACCTAGCGGGGGGGCATCTGAGCAGTTCTTC
few	-	TRBV20-1	TRBJ2-5	CSAPRGGGARRETQYF	TGCAGTGCTCCTAGGGGCGGGGGCGCTCGTCGGGAGACCCAGTACTTC
many	TRBD2	TRBV7-9	TRBJ2-1	CASSSHPITSGVYNEQFF	TGTGCCAGCAGCTCCCACCCTATTACTAGCGGGGTTTACAATGAGCAGTTCTTC
many	-	TRBV4-3	TRBJ2-1	CASSQAGGHNEQFF	TGCGCCAGCAGCCAAGCGGGGGGCCACAATGAGCAGTTCTTC
-	-	TRBV28	TRBJ2-3	CASSPTRAGTQYF	TGTGCCAGCAGCCCCACTCGAGCGGGTACGCAGTATTTT
few	-	TRBV7-9	TRBJ1-5	CASSLQGREPQHF	TGTGCCAGCAGCCTACAGGGAAGAGAGCCCCAGCATTTT
-	-	TRBV7-9	TRBJ1-2	CASSATGLIHGYTF	TGTGCCAGCAGCGCCACGGGCTTAATCCATGGCTACACCTTC
few	-	TRBV7-9	TRBJ2-6	CASSWPSGANVLTF	TGTGCCAGCAGCTGGCCCTCTGGGGCCAACGTCCTGACTTTC
-	-	TRBV5-1	TRBJ2-5	CASSAGTGDETQYF	TGCGCCAGCAGCGCAGGGACCGGGGACGAGACCCAGTACTTC
-	-	TRBV10-1	TRBJ2-7	CASREGGAGGEQYF	TGCGCCAGCCGCGAGGGGGGCGCTGGAGGCGAGCAGTACTTC
few	-	TRBV28	TRBJ2-2	CASSLGWETTGELFF	TGTGCCAGCAGCTTGGGATGGGAGACCACCGGGGAGCTGTTTTTT
many	-	TRBV2	TRBJ2-2	CASSEGKNTGELFF	TGTGCCAGCAGTGAAGGCAAGAACACCGGGGAGCTGTTTTTT
-	-	TRBV5-1	TRBJ2-1	CASSLKDAQRSSYNEQFF	TGCGCCAGCAGCTTGAAGGACGCCCAGCGGAGCTCCTACAATGAGCAGTTCTTC
few	-	TRBV6-5	TRBJ2-3	CASKRPDGTDTQYF	TGTGCCAGCAAGAGACCGGACGGCACAGATACGCAGTATTTT
-	-	TRBV7-6	TRBJ2-2	CASSLRQELFF	TGTGCCAGCAGCTTGCGTCAGGAGCTGTTTTTT
-	TRBD2	TRBV7-9	TRBJ2-5	CASSLTSGGAMETQYF	TGTGCCAGCAGCCTTACTAGCGGGGGGGCCATGGAGACCCAGTACTTC